A selection of T cell receptor beta chains follows, all from one sample in a study of early T cells in non-severe SARS-CoV-2 infection. TCRdb fed the 5' RACE reads into MiXCR, producing one record per CDR3 protein. The top ten hold 4.5% to 7% of the sample, which has tens of thousands of distinct CDR3 sequences, about 4.5% seen once. Specimen: whole blood, collected at baseline. These receptors were taken from an adult who was a healthcare worker with PCR-confirmed SARS-CoV-2 infection or an uninfected control (not recorded which). CDR3s include the opening cysteine and the closing phenylalanine or tryptophan. Each record gives: J gene, D gene, V gene, clone size, CDR3 DNA, CDR3 protein. D genes are given only for firm matches. Size tells how often a clone was seen (once, few, many) or the class of an expanded clone, and some rows leave it out.

TRBJ2-5 | NA | TRBV7-9 | NA | TGTGCCAGCAGCTTAGCGCAAGGGAACCAAGAGACCCAGTACTTC | CASSLAQGNQETQYF
TRBJ2-7 | NA | TRBV6-2/TRBV6-3 | medium-sized | TGTGCCAGCAGCAAACCCCCCCCGGAGCAGTACTTC | CASSKPPPEQYF
TRBJ1-1 | NA | TRBV7-2 | many | TGTGCCAGCAGCTTAGTGGGTGGGGCAGGGAACACTGAAGCTTTCTTT | CASSLVGGAGNTEAFF
TRBJ2-1 | TRBD2 | TRBV11-2 | many | TGTGCCAGCAGCATGACTTTGGGAGGGAGCAATGAGCAGTTCTTC | CASSMTLGGSNEQFF
TRBJ2-1 | TRBD1 | TRBV14 | many | TGTGCCAGCAGCCAAAGGACCGGGACAGGGGGCCTTGAGCAGTTCTTC | CASSQRTGTGGLEQFF
TRBJ2-1 | NA | TRBV12-3/TRBV12-4 | many | TGTGCCAGCAGTTTCTTAGGGGAAGAGCAGTTCTTC | CASSFLGEEQFF
TRBJ2-1 | TRBD2 | TRBV7-6 | few | TGTGCCAGCAGCCCCAGGACTAGCTCAGCGATAGAGCAGTTCTTC | CASSPRTSSAIEQFF
TRBJ2-7 | NA | TRBV18 | many | TGTGCCAGCTCACCACTGGGCCAGAGCTACGAGCAGTACTTC | CASSPLGQSYEQYF
TRBJ1-6 | NA | TRBV9 | NA | TGTGCCAGCAGCGTAGATTTTAAGAGGAGTTCACCCCTCCACTTT | CASSVDFKRSSPLHF
TRBJ1-4 | NA | TRBV6-5 | many | TGTGCCAGCAGCGACGGGACGCCGGCTAATGAAAAACTGTTTTTT | CASSDGTPANEKLFF
TRBJ2-7 | NA | TRBV3-1 | many | TGTGCCAGCAGCCCCCCCGGGGACTACGAGCAGTACTTC | CASSPPGDYEQYF
TRBJ1-5 | NA | TRBV6-1 | many | TGTGCCAGCAGTGAACGGGGCAGGGCACGATATAGCAATCAGCCCCAGCATTTT | CASSERGRARYSNQPQHF
TRBJ1-4 | NA | TRBV7-9 | many | TGTGCCAGCAGCCTAAGGGGCGTGGGGAATGAAAAACTGTTTTTT | CASSLRGVGNEKLFF
TRBJ2-5 | TRBD2 | TRBV11-2 | NA | TGTGCCAGCAGTCGGGACTACCTGGCCTTTGAGACCCAGTACTTC | CASSRDYLAFETQYF
TRBJ2-7 | TRBD2 | TRBV4-3 | many | TGCGCCAGCAGCCACCGGGCTAGCGGAGCCTACGAGCAGTACTTC | CASSHRASGAYEQYF
TRBJ2-4 | NA | TRBV14 | few | TGTGCCAGCAGCCAAAACGGGGGAGCGGACATTCAGTACTTC | CASSQNGGADIQYF
TRBJ1-5 | NA | TRBV12-3/TRBV12-4 | many | TGTGCCAGCAGTTCCCAGTCACTTACAGCCCTTCAGCATTTT | CASSSQSLTALQHF
TRBJ2-7 | TRBD2 | TRBV20-1 | many | TGCAGTGCGAACTGGGGACTAGCCTCCTACGAGCAGTACTTC | CSANWGLASYEQYF
TRBJ1-2 | TRBD1 | TRBV20-1 | many | TGCAGTGCTAGAGCCCAAGGGGGACAGGGTACGAACTATGGCTACACCTTC | CSARAQGGQGTNYGYTF
TRBJ2-7 | TRBD1 | TRBV18 | many | TGTGCCAGCTCACCAATCCAGACAGGGGGCTTCTACGAGCAGTACTTC | CASSPIQTGGFYEQYF
TRBJ1-5 | NA | TRBV4-1 | few | TGCGCCAGCAGCCAAGGGAATGGGCCTAGCAATCAGCCCCAGCATTTT | CASSQGNGPSNQPQHF
TRBJ2-7 | NA | TRBV20-1 | many | TGCAGTGCTAAGCCCTGGACAGGGAGGGACGAGCAGTACTTC | CSAKPWTGRDEQYF
TRBJ2-3 | TRBD2 | TRBV20-1 | many | TGCAGTGCTATGCGGGGGGGCAGGACAGATACGCAGTATTTT | CSAMRGGRTDTQYF
TRBJ2-1 | NA | TRBV27 | few | TGTGCCAGCAGTCTCTCCAAGGGGTCGGCCCGAGAGGAGCAGTTCTTC | CASSLSKGSAREEQFF
TRBJ2-1 | NA | TRBV5-1 | medium-sized | TGCGCCAGCAGCCCCAGTTCCTACAATGAGCAGTTCTTC | CASSPSSYNEQFF
TRBJ1-6 | NA | TRBV20-1 | NA | TGCAGTGCTAGAGGCTTGGGAACACAGGGTTCACCCCTCCACTTT | CSARGLGTQGSPLHF
TRBJ1-1 | NA | TRBV28 | many | TGTGCCAGCAGCATAAGAGGGACAAAAAGGGGCACTGAAGCTTTCTTT | CASSIRGTKRGTEAFF
TRBJ2-3 | NA | TRBV6-6 | many | TGTGCCAGCAGCCCTAAAGGCCAGGGCACAGATACGCAGTATTTT | CASSPKGQGTDTQYF
TRBJ2-7 | TRBD1 | TRBV7-2 | few | TGTGCCAGCAGCGCAGGAAACCGGGACAGACCCTACGAGCAGTACTTC | CASSAGNRDRPYEQYF
TRBJ1-1 | NA | TRBV5-1 | medium-sized | TGCGCCAGCAGCACGGGCCCTGCAGCGAACACTGAAGCTTTCTTT | CASSTGPAANTEAFF
TRBJ2-1 | TRBD1 | TRBV12-3/TRBV12-4 | many | TGTGCCAGCAGTTTAGAGGATGCAGGGGGCGTCGAGCAGTTCTTC | CASSLEDAGGVEQFF
TRBJ1-2 | NA | TRBV6-2/TRBV6-3 | many | TGTGCCAGCAGTTATCGGGACGGACCTAACTATGGCTACACCTTC | CASSYRDGPNYGYTF
TRBJ2-7 | NA | TRBV20-1 | many | TGCAGTGCTGTCCGGGACTTTTCCTACGAGCAGTACTTC | CSAVRDFSYEQYF
TRBJ2-2 | NA | TRBV5-5 | few | TGTGCCAGCAGTAGACTCGGGACATCACATAGGACCGGGGAGCTGTTTTTT | CASSRLGTSHRTGELFF
TRBJ1-5 | NA | TRBV6-2/TRBV6-3 | many | TGTGCCAGCAGTACAGGGTCGAGCAATCAGCCCCAGCATTTT | CASSTGSSNQPQHF
TRBJ2-1 | NA | TRBV20-1 | NA | TGCAGTGCTAGAGGCGTCCAGGGCTACAATGAGCAGTTCTTC | CSARGVQGYNEQFF
TRBJ2-1 | TRBD2 | TRBV24-1 | many | TGTGCCACCAGTGATCTAGCGGGAGGCACCTACAATGAGCAGTTCTTC | CATSDLAGGTYNEQFF
TRBJ2-1 | NA | TRBV9 | many | TGTGCCAGCAGCGTAGAGGGGCTCTCCTACAATGAGCAGTTCTTC | CASSVEGLSYNEQFF
TRBJ1-1 | TRBD1 | TRBV28 | many | TGTGCCAGCAGCTCGGCCTCACAGGGGGCCAGCACTGAAGCTTTCTTT | CASSSASQGASTEAFF
TRBJ2-5 | NA | TRBV14 | many | TGTGCCAGCAACCGGGAGAACCAAGAGACCCAGTACTTC | CASNRENQETQYF